Listed below are T cell receptor beta chains from one sample, sequenced in a study of blood T cell repertoires in COVID-19. Using immunoSEQ multiplex PCR, the repertoire was profiled, and TCRdb retains in-frame clones only, with some absent. The sample includes roughly 350,000 clones, around 85% of them seen just once. Sequenced sample: peripheral blood. The receptors originated from a woman between 18 and 29 years old with acute or convalescent COVID-19. The conserved cysteine and the conserved F or W are not part of the CDR3 here. The size field is filled for only some rows; it gives once, few, many or a size class.

j_call | clone_size | v_call | cdr3_aa
TRBJ2-3 | NA | TRBV12-5 | ASAPGRPDYSDTQY
TRBJ1-2 | NA | TRBV19 | ASSISLQGNYGYT
TRBJ2-3 | NA | TRBV24-1 | ATSDMAGADTQY
TRBJ1-1 | NA | TRBV5-6 | ASSPWTGTYNTEAF
TRBJ2-2 | NA | TRBV5-5 | ASSLPYTGGGELF
TRBJ2-1 | NA | TRBV3-1/TRBV3-2 | ASSQVSEVLAGEVWNEQF
TRBJ2-3 | NA | TRBV13 | ASSLAQGMSTDTQY
TRBJ2-5 | NA | TRBV20-1 | SARRGETQY
TRBJ2-7 | NA | TRBV3-1/TRBV3-2 | ASSQGGRTRRNEQY
TRBJ2-5 | NA | TRBV28 | ASVGGTGNKETQY
TRBJ2-1 | few | TRBV28 | ASRVLSSYNEQF
TRBJ2-6 | NA | TRBV3-1/TRBV3-2 | ASSPTWTAGANVLT
TRBJ1-2 | NA | TRBV27 | ASTGQFGGYT
TRBJ2-1 | NA | TRBV9 | ASSPGGAGGQF
TRBJ1-5 | NA | TRBV28 | ASSWTVYSNQPQH
TRBJ1-1 | few | TRBV4-1 | ASSQGGDRGGTEAF